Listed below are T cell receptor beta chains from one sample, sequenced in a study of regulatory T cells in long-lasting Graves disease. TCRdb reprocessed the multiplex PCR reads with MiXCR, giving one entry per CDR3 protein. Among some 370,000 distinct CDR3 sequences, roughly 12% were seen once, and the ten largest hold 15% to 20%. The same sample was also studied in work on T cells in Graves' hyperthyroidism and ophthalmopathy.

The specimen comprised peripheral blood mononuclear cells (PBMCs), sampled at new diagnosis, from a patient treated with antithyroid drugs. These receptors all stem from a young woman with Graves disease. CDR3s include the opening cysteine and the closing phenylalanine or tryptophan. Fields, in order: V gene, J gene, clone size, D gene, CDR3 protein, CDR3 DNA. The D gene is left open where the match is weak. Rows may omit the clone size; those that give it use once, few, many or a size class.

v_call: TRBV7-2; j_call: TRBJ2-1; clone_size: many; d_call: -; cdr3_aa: CASSLKDRIYNEQFF; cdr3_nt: TGTGCCAGCAGCTTAAAAGACAGGATTTACAATGAGCAGTTCTTC
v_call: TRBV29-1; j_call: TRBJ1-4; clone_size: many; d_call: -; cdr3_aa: CSATRTATTNEKLFF; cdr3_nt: TGCAGCGCCACCAGAACAGCCACAACTAATGAAAAACTGTTTTTT
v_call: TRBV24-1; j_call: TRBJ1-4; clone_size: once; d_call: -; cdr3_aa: CATSDSRGVEVKLFF; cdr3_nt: TGTGCCACCAGTGATTCCAGGGGAGTCGAGGTCAAACTGTTTTTT
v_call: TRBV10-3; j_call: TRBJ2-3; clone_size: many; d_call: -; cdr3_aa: CAISEGNLRDTQYF; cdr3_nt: TGTGCCATCAGTGAGGGGAACCTCAGAGATACGCAGTATTTT
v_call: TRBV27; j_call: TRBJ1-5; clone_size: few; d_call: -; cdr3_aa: CASSLQGSQPQHF; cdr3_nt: TGTGCCAGCAGCCTACAGGGAAGTCAGCCCCAGCATTTT
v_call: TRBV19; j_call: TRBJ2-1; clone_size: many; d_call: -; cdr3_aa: CASNSLERSYNEQFF; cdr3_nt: TGTGCCAGTAACAGTCTAGAGCGGAGTTACAATGAGCAGTTCTTC
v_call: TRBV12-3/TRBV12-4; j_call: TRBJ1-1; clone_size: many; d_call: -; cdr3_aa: CASLRSRAEAFF; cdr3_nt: TGTGCCAGCCTTCGGTCGAGGGCTGAAGCTTTCTTT
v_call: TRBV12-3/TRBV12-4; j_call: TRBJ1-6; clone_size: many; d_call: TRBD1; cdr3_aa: CASSTGQGFTLHF; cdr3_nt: TGTGCCAGCAGTACAGGACAGGGATTCACCCTCCACTTT
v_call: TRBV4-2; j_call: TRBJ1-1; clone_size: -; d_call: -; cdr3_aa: CASSQQGYVNTEAFF; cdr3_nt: TGTGCCAGCAGCCAACAGGGTTATGTGAACACTGAAGCTTTCTTT
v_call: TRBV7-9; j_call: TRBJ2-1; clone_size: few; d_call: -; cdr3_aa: CASSQNDRRVYNEQFF; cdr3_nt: TGTGCCAGCAGCCAGAACGATCGGCGCGTATACAATGAGCAGTTCTTC
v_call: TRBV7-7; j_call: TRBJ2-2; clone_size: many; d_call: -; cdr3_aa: CASSLGLTGSGELFF; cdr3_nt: TGTGCTAGCAGCTTAGGCCTCACAGGGTCCGGGGAGCTGTTTTTT
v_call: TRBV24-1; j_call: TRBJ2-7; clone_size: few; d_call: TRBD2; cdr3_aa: CATSDWGGLQYF; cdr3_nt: TGTGCCACCAGTGATTGGGGAGGGCTTCAGTACTTC
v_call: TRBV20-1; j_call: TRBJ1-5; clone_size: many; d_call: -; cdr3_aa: CSWGRKNQPQHF; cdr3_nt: TGCAGTTGGGGGCGGAAAAATCAGCCCCAGCATTTT
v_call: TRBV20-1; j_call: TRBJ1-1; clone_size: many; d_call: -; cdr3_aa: CSAEFYTEAFF; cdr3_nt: TGCAGTGCTGAATTCTACACTGAAGCTTTCTTT
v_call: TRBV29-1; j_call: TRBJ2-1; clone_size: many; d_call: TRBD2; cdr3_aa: CSPTLAGAGWGHNEQFF; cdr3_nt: TGCAGCCCCACTCTAGCGGGAGCTGGCTGGGGCCACAATGAGCAGTTCTTC
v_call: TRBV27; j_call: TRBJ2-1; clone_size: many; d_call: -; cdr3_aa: CATCTLEWNEQFF; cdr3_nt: TGTGCCACCTGCACATTAGAGTGGAATGAGCAGTTCTTC
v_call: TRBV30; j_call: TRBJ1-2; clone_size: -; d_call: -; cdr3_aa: CAWGRNYGYTF; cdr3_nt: TGTGCCTGGGGACGGAACTATGGCTACACCTTC
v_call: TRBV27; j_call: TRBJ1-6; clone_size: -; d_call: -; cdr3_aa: CASSLTAQGGSYNSPLHF; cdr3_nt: TGTGCCAGCAGTTTAACGGCTCAGGGAGGCTCCTATAATTCACCCCTCCACTTT
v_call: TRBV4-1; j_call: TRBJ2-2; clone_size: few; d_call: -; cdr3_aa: CASSQTHGVAGELFF; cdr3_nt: TGCGCCAGCAGCCAAACCCACGGGGTGGCCGGGGAGCTGTTTTTT
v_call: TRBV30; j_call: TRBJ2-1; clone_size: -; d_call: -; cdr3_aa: CAWSDDEDRESGKGSYNEQFF; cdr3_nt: TGTGCCTGGAGTGATGACGAAGACAGGGAAAGCGGGAAAGGCTCCTACAATGAGCAGTTCTTC
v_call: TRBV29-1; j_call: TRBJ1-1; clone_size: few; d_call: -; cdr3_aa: CSVGGRQAAGAFF; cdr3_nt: TGCAGCGTTGGAGGGAGACAGGCGGCGGGTGCTTTCTTT
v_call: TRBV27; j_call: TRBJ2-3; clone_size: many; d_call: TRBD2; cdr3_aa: CASSPRVAGAGTDTQYF; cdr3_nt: TGTGCCAGCAGTCCCCGAGTAGCGGGAGCTGGCACAGATACGCAGTATTTT
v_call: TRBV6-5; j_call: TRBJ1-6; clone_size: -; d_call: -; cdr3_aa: CASSSRGRTLHF; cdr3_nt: TGTGCCAGCAGTTCGAGGGGGAGAACCCTCCACTTT
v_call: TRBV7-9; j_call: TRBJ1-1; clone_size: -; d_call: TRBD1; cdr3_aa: CASSPRDRVSTEAFF; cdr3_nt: TGTGCCAGCAGCCCCCGGGACAGGGTGAGCACCGAAGCTTTCTTT
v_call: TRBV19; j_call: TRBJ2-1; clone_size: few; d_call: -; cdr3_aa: CASSRGGPNNEQFF; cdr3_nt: TGTGCCAGTAGTCGGGGTGGGCCAAACAATGAGCAGTTCTTC
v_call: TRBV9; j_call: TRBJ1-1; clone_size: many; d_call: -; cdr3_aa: CASSVNPAHMNTEAFF; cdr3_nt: TGTGCCAGCAGCGTAAACCCAGCTCACATGAACACTGAAGCTTTCTTT
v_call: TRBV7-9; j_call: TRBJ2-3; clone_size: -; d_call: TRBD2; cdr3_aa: CASSLGASGARDTQYF; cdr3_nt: TGTGCCAGCAGCTTAGGGGCTAGCGGGGCCCGGGATACGCAGTATTTT
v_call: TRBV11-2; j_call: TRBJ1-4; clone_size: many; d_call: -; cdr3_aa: CASSLGRGHTNEKLFF; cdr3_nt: TGTGCCAGCAGCCTAGGGCGGGGCCACACTAATGAAAAACTGTTTTTT
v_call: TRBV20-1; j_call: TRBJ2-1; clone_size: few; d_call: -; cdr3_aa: CSAREAYRGNNEQFF; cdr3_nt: TGCAGTGCTAGAGAGGCCTACCGGGGGAACAATGAGCAGTTCTTC
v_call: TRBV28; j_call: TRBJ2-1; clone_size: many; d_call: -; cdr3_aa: CASRTSTTISYNEQFF; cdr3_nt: TGTGCCAGCAGGACCTCCACTACCATTTCCTACAATGAGCAGTTCTTC
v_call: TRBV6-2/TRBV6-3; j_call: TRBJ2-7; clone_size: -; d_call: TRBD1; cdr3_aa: CASSYDRATYEQYF; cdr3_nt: TGTGCCAGCAGTTACGACAGGGCGACCTACGAGCAGTACTTC
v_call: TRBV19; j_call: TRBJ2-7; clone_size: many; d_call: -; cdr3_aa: CASSETGAYEQYF; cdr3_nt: TGTGCCAGTAGTGAGACAGGAGCCTACGAGCAGTACTTC
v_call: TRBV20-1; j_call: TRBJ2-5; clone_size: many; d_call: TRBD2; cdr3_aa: CSASFLAGGLEETQYF; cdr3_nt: TGCAGTGCTAGTTTTCTAGCGGGAGGTTTAGAAGAGACCCAGTACTTC
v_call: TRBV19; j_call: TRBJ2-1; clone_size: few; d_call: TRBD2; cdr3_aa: CASSTWTSGDEQFF; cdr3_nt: TGTGCCAGTAGTACCTGGACTAGCGGGGATGAGCAGTTCTTC
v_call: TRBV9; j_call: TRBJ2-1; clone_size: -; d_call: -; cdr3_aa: CASSVGPKSNNEQFF; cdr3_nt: TGTGCCAGCAGCGTAGGACCCAAAAGTAACAATGAGCAGTTCTTC
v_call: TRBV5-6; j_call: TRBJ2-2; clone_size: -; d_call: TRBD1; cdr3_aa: CASSLGDRGTDTGKLFF; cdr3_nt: TGTGCCAGCAGCTTGGGGGACAGGGGGACGGACACCGGGAAGCTGTTTTTT
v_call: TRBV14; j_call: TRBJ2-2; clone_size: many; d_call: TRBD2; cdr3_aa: CASSQTSGRARELFF; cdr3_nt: TGTGCCAGCAGCCAGACTAGCGGGAGGGCCCGGGAGCTGTTTTTT
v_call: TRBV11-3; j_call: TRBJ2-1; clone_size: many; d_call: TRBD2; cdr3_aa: CASSLPGRGAYNEQFF; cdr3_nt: TGTGCCAGCAGCCTACCGGGTCGGGGGGCCTACAATGAGCAGTTCTTC
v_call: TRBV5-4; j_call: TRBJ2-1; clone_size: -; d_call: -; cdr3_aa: CASSLDSRAEQFF; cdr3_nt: TGTGCCAGCAGCTTGGACTCAAGGGCGGAGCAGTTCTTC
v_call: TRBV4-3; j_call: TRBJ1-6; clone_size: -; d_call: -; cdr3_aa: CASSQSTARSSPLHF; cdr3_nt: TGCGCCAGCAGCCAAAGTACAGCGCGGAGTTCACCCCTCCACTTT
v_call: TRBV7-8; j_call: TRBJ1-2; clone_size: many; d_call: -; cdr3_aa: CASSFSVSRRYGYTF; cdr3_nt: TGTGCCAGCAGCTTTTCGGTCAGTCGTAGATATGGCTACACCTTC
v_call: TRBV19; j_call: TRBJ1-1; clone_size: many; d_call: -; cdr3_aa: CASSSGQLINTEAFF; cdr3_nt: TGTGCCAGTAGTAGCGGACAGCTGATCAACACTGAAGCTTTCTTT
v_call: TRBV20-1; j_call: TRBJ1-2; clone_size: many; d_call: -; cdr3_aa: CSAIWMVGPLYGYTF; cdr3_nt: TGCAGTGCTATCTGGATGGTAGGGCCTCTCTATGGCTACACCTTC
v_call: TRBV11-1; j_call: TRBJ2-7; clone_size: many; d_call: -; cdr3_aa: CASSRDGPGEQYF; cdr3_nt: TGTGCCAGCAGCCGGGACGGACCGGGGGAGCAGTACTTC
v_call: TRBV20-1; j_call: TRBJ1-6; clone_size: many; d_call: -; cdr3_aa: CSARDLGAGSYNSPLHF; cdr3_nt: TGCAGTGCTAGAGATCTTGGGGCTGGCTCCTATAATTCACCCCTCCACTTT
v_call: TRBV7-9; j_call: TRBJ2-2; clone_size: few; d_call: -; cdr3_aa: CAVRNRLYTGELFF; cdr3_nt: TGTGCCGTTCGAAACCGTCTGTACACCGGGGAGCTGTTTTTT
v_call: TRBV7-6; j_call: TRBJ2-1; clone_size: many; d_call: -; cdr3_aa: CASSLAAGSVDAYNEQFF; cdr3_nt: TGTGCCAGCAGCTTAGCGGCGGGCAGCGTCGATGCCTACAATGAGCAGTTCTTC
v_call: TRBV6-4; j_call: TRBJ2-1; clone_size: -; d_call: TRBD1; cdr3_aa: CASSDFPGQGANEQFF; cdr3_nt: TGTGCCAGCAGTGACTTCCCGGGACAGGGGGCGAATGAGCAGTTCTTC
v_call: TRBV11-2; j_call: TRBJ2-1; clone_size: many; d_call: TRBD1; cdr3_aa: CASSPRQGYYNEQFF; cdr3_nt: TGTGCCAGCAGCCCGAGACAGGGTTACTACAATGAGCAGTTCTTC
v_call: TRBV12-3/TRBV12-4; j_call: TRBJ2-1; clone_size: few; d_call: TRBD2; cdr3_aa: CASSYSGGAYNEQFF; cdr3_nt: TGTGCCAGCAGTTATAGCGGGGGGGCCTACAATGAGCAGTTCTTC
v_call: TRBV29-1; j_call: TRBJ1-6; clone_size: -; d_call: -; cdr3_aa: CSGRDAEGLHF; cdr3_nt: TGCAGCGGGCGGGACGCCGAGGGCCTCCACTTT
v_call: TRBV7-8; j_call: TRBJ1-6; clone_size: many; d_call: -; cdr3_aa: CASSLADVNSPLHF; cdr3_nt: TGTGCCAGCAGCTTAGCAGACGTGAATTCACCCCTCCACTTT
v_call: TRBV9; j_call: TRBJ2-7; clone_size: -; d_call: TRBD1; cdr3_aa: CASSVDPTGDEQYF; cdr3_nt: TGTGCCAGCAGCGTAGACCCGACAGGGGATGAGCAGTACTTC
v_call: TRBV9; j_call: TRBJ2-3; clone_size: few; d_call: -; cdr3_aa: CASSVALDKGDTDTQYF; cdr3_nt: TGTGCCAGCAGCGTAGCTCTCGACAAGGGGGACACAGATACGCAGTATTTT
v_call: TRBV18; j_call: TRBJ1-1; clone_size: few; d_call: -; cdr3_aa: CASSHPTETAEAFF; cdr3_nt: TGTGCCAGCTCACACCCGACAGAAACGGCTGAAGCTTTCTTT
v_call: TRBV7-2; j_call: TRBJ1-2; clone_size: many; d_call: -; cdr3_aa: CASSLVRQGGGYTF; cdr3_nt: TGTGCCAGCAGCTTAGTGAGGCAGGGAGGTGGCTACACCTTC
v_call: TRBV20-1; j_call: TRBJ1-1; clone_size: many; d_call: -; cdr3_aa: CSARLEGRANTEAFF; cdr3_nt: TGCAGTGCTAGGTTGGAGGGGCGGGCGAACACTGAAGCTTTCTTT